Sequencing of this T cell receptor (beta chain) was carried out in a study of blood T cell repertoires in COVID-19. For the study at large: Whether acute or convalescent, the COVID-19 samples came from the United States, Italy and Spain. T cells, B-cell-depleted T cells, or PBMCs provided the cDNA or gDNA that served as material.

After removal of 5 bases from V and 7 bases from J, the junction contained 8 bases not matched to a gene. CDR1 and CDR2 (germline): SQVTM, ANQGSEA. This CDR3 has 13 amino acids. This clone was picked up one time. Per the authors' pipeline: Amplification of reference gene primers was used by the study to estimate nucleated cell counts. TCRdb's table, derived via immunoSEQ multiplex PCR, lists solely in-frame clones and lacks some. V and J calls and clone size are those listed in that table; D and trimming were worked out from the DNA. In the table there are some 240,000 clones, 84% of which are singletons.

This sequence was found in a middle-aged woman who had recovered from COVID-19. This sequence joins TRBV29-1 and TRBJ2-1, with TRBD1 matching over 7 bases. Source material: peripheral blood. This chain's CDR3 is CSVQATGRNEQFF. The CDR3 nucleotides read TGCAGCGTTCAAGCGACAGGGCGGAATGAGCAGTTCTTC.